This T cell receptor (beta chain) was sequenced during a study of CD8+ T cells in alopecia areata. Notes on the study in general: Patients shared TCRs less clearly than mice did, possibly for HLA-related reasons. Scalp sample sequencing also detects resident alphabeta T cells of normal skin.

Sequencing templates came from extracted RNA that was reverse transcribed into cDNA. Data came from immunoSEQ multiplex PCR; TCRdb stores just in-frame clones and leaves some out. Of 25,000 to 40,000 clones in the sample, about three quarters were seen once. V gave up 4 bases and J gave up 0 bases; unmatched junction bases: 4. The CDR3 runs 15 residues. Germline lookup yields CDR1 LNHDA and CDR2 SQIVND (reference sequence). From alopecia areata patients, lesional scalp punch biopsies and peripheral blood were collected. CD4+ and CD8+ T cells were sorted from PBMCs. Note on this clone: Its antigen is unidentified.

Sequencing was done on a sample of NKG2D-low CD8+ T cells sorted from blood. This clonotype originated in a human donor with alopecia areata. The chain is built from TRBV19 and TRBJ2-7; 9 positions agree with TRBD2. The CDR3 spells CASSTIAGDSYEQYF. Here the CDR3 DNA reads TGTGCCAGTAGTACAATAGCGGGGGACTCCTACGAGCAGTACTTC. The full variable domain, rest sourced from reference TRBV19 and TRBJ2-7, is DGGITQSPKYLFRKEGQNVTLSCEQNLNHDAMYWYRQDPGQGLRLIYYSQIVNDFQKGDIAEGYSVSREKKESFPLTVTSAQKNPTAFYLCASSTIAGDSYEQYFGPGTRLTVT.